Listed here is a single T cell receptor beta chain. Its antigen is unidentified. CDR1 and CDR2 (germline): MNHEY, SVGAGI. V shed 5 bases and J shed 4 bases, with 15 bases lying between them. This CDR3 has 15 amino acids. The sample is drawn from a study of cytomegalovirus exposure and HLA in healthy donors. Whole-study results and caveats: Association of a missense DCLRE1C variant with TCR beta V- and J-gene trimming was reported in a later analysis.

The primer mix had 60 Vbeta and 13 Jbeta primers. Data came from immunoSEQ multiplex PCR; TCRdb stores just in-frame clones and leaves some out. The table lists about 160,000 clones. V usage is TRBV6-5 and J usage is TRBJ2-1; D is perhaps TRBD2 (5 bases). The TCR sequence derives from a woman aged 60-70 years in good health and CMV-seronegative. Sequencing was performed on PBMCs. CDR3 region: CASSAPGTFYNEQFF. The CDR3 nucleotides read TGTGCCAGCAGTGCCCCGGGAACCTTTTACAATGAGCAGTTCTTC.